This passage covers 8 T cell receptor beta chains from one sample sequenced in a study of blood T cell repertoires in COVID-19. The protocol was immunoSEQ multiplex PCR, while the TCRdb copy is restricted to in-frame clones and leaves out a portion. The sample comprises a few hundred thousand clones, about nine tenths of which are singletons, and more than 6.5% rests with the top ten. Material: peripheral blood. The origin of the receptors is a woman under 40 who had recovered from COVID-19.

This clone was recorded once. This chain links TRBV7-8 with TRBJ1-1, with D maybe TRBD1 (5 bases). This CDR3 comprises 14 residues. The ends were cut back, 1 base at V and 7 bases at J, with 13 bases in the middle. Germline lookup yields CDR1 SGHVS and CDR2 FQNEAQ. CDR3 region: CASSLGGWGVEAFF. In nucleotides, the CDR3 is TGTGCCAGCAGCTTAGGGGGTTGGGGGGTTGAAGCTTTCTTT.

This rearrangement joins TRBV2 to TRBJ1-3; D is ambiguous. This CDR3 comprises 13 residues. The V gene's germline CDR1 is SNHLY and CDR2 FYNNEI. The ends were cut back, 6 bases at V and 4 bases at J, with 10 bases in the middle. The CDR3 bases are TGTGCCAGCAGGGAGGCCCTCGGAAACACCATATATTTT. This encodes CASREALGNTIYF. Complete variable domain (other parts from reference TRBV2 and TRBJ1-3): EPEVTQTPSHQVTQMGQEVILRCVPISNHLYFYWYRQILGQKVEFLVSFYNNEISEKSEIFDDQFSVERPDGSNFTLKIRSTKLEDSAMYFCASREALGNTIYFGEGSWLTVV.

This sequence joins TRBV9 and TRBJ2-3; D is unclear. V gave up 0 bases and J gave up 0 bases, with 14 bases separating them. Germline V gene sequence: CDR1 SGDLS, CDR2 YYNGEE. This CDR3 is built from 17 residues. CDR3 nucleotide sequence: TGTGCCAGCAGCGTAGGTATTCGAGCAAGAAGCACAGATACGCAGTATTTT. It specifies CASSVGIRARSTDTQYF.

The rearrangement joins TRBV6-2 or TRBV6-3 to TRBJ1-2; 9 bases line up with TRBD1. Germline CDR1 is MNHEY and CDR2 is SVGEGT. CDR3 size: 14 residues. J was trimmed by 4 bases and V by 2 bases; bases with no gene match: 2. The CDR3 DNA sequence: TGTGCCAGCAGTTACCCACAGGGGGCCTATGGCTACACCTTC. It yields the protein CASSYPQGAYGYTF.

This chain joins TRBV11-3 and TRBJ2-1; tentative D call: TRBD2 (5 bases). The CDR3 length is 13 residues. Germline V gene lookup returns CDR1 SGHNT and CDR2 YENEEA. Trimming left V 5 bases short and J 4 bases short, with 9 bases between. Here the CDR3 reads CASSPGGYNEQFF. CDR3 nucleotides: TGTGCCAGCAGCCCCGGCGGGTACAATGAGCAGTTCTTC. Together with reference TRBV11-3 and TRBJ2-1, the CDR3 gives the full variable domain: EAGVVQSPRYKIIEKKQPVAFWCNPISGHNTLYWYLQNLGQGPELLIRYENEEAVDDSQLPKDRFSAERLKGVDSTLKIQPAELGDSAVYLCASSPGGYNEQFFGPGTRLTVL.

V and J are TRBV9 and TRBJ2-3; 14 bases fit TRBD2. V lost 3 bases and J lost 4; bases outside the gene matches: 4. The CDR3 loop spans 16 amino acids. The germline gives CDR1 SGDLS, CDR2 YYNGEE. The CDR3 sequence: CASSEPTSGGADTQYF. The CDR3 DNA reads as TGTGCCAGCAGCGAGCCGACTAGCGGGGGGGCAGATACGCAGTATTTT.

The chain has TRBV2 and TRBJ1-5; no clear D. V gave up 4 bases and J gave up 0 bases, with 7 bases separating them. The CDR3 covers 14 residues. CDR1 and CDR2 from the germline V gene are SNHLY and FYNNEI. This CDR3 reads CASSGVYSNQPQHF. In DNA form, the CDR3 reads TGTGCCAGCAGTGGAGTTTATAGCAATCAGCCCCAGCATTTT.

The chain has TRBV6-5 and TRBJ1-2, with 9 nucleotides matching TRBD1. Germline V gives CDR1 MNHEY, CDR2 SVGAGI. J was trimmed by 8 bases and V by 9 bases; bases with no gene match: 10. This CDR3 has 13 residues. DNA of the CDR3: TGTGCCAGACGAGAAAACAGGGGGCACGGCTACACCTTC. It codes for CARRENRGHGYTF.